This entry lists 3 T cell receptor beta chains sequenced from one sample in a study of cytomegalovirus exposure and HLA in healthy donors. PCR was performed using 60 Vbeta and 13 Jbeta primers. Only in-frame clones appear in the TCRdb table, and some are missing; sequencing was by immunoSEQ multiplex PCR. The data hold about 120,000 clones, with 10% observed a single time. The sample comprised PBMCs. These receptors all stem from a woman aged 18-35 years in good health and CMV-seropositive.

The chain carries TRBV9 and TRBJ2-7, with D tentatively TRBD1 (5 bases). Germline-derived CDR1 and CDR2 are SGDLS and YYNGEE. Trimming took off 1 base at V and 7 bases at J, with 9 bases between the two ends. The CDR3 is made up of 12 amino acids. CDR3 loop: CASSVRGGEQYF. The CDR3 DNA sequence: TGTGCCAGCAGCGTAAGGGGTGGAGAGCAGTACTTC.

This clone was seen a handful of times. J is TRBJ2-5 and V is TRBV10-3, with TRBD2 identical over 13 bases. Germline lookup yields CDR1 ENHRY and CDR2 SYGVKD. V was pared by 2 bases and J by 2 bases, with 2 bases of the junction left unmatched. The CDR3 is made up of 16 amino acids. The CDR3 DNA reads TGTGCCATCAGTGAGGGGACTAGCGGGGTACAAGAGACCCAGTACTTC. Its protein product is CAISEGTSGVQETQYF.

This sequence joins TRBV28 and TRBJ2-3; no firm D call. The CDR3 contains 14 residues. Germline assignment: CDR1 MDHEN and CDR2 SYDVKM. The V and J ends lost 3 bases and 5 bases respectively, with 12 bases between them. The CDR3 protein is CASSFQVLGDTQYF. The DNA of the CDR3 is TGTGCCAGCAGTTTCCAGGTGCTTGGAGATACGCAGTATTTT.